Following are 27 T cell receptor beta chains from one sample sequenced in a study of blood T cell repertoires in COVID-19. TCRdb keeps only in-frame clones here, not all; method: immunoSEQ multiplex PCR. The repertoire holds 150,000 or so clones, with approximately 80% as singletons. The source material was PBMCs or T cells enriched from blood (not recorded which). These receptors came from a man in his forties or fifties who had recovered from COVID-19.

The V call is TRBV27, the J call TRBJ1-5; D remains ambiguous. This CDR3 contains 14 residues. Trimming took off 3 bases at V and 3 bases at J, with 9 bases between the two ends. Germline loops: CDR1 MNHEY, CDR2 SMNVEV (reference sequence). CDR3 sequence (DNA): TGTGCCAGCAGTTTCCGGGGTCCCAATCAGCCCCAGCATTTT. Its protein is CASSFRGPNQPQHF.

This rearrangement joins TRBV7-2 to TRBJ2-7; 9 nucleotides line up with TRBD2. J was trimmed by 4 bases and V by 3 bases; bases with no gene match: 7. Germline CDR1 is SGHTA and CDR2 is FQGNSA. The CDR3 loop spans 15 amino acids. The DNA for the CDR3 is TGTGCCAGCAGCTTCGCGGGTAGCGGGGGTTACGAGCAGTACTTC. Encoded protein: CASSFAGSGGYEQYF.

The CDR3 bases are TGTGCCAGCAGCCAAGGAATGGGGAGGAGAGAGGGAAACACCATATATTTT. Translation gives CASSQGMGRREGNTIYF. The chain links TRBV3-1 (or the pseudogene TRBV3-2) to TRBJ1-3; the D is unclear. The length of the CDR3 is 17 residues. The V end was cut by 1 base, the J end by 4 bases, with 17 bases between. Germline V CDR1 and CDR2: LGHDT, YNNKEL (reference sequence).

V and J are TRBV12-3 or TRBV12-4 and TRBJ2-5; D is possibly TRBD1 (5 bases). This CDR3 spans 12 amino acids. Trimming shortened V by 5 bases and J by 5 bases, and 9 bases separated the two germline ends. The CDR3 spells CASSQGWETQYF. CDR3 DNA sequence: TGTGCCAGCAGTCAGGGTTGGGAGACCCAGTACTTC.

The CDR3 reads CASSRKVSGTNEKLFF. The CDR3 DNA is TGCGCCAGCAGCCGCAAAGTGTCAGGAACGAATGAAAAACTGTTTTTT. The rearrangement links TRBV5-1 to TRBJ1-4; D not certain. Trimming removed 4 bases at V and 5 bases at J, with 18 bases between. CDR1 and CDR2 (germline): SGHRS, YFSETQ. The CDR3 is made up of 16 amino acids. Combining the CDR3 with reference TRBV5-1 and TRBJ1-4 gives the whole variable domain KAGVTQTPRYLIKTRGQQVTLSCSPISGHRSVSWYQQTPGQGLQFLFEYFSETQRNKGNFPGRFSGRQFSNSRSEMNVSTLELGDSALYLCASSRKVSGTNEKLFFGSGTQLSVL.

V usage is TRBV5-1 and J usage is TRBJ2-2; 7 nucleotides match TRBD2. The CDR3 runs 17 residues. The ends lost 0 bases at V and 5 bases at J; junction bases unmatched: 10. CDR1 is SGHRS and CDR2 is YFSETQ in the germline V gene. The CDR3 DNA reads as TGCGCCAGCAGCTTGGACAGCGGGGCCCCCAGTACCGGGGAGCTGTTTTTT. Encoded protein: CASSLDSGAPSTGELFF.

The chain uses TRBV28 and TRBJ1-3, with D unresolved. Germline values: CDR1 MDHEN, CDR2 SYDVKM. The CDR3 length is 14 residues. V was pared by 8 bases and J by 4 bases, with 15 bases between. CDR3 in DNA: TGTGCCAGCGGTCGGAGGATGGAAGGAAACACCATATATTTT. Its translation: CASGRRMEGNTIYF.

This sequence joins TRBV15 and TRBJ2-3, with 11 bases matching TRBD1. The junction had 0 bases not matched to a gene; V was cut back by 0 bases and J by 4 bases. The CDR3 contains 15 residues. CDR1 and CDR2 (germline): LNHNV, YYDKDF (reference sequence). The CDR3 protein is CATSREGQGADTQYF. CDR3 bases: TGTGCCACCAGCAGAGAGGGACAGGGGGCAGATACGCAGTATTTT.

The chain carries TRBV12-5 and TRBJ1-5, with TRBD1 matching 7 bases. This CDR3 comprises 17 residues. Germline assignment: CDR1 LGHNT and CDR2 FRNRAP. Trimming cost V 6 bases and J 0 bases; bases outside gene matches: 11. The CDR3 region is CASGPGSTGSSNQPQHF. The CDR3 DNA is TGTGCTAGTGGCCCGGGGTCGACAGGGAGTAGCAATCAGCCCCAGCATTTT.

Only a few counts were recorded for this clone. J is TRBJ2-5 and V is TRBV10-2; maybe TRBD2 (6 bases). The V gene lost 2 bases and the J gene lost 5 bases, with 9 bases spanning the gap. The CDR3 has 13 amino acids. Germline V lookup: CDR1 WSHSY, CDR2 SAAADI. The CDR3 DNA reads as TGCGCCAGCAGTGAGGCGGCGGGGGAGACCCAGTACTTC. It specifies CASSEAAGETQYF.

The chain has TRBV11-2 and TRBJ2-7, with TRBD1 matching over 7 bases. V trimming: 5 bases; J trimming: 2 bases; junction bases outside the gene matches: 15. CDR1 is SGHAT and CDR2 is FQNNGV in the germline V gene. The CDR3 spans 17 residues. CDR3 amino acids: CASSQQGLQGNPYEQYF. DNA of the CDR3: TGTGCCAGCAGCCAACAAGGTCTACAGGGGAACCCCTACGAGCAGTACTTC.

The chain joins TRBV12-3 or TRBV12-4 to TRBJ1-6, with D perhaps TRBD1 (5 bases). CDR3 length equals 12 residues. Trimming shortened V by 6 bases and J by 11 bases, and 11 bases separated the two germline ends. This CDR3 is CASSSGLAPLHF. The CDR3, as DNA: TGTGCCAGCAGCTCAGGGTTGGCACCCCTCCACTTT.

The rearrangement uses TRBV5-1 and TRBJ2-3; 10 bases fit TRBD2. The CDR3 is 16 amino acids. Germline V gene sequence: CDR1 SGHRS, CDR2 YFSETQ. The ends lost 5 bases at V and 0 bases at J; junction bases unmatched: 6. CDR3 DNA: TGCGCCAGCAGAAGGACTAGCGGATCTAGCACAGATACGCAGTATTTT. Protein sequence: CASRRTSGSSTDTQYF.

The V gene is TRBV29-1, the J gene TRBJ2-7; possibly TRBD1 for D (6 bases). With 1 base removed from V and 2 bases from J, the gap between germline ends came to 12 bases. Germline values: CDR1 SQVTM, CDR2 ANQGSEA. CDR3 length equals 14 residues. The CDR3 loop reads CSVEAQGSTYEQYF. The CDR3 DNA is TGCAGCGTTGAAGCTCAGGGGTCCACCTACGAGCAGTACTTC.

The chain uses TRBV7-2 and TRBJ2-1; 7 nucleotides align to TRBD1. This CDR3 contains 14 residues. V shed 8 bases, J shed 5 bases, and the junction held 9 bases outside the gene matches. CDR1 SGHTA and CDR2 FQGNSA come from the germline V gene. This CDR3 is CASGRDRQDNEQFF. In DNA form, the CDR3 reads TGTGCCAGCGGCCGGGACAGACAAGACAATGAGCAGTTCTTC.

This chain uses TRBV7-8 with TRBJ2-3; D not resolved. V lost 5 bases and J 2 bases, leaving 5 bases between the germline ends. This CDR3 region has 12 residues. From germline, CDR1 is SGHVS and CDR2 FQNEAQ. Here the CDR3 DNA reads TGTGCCAGCAGCCCCTACACAGATACGCAGTATTTT. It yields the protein CASSPYTDTQYF. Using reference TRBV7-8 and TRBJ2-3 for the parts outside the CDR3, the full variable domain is GAGVSQSPRYKVAKRGQDVALRCDPISGHVSLFWYQQALGQGPEFLTYFQNEAQLDKSGLPSDRFFAERPEGSVSTLKIQRTQQEDSAVYLCASSPYTDTQYFGPGTRLTVL.

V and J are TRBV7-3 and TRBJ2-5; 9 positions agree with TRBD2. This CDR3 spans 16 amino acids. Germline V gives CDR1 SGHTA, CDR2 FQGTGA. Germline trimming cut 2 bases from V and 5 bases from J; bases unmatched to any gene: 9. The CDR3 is CASSLLPRGGRETQYF. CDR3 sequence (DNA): TGTGCCAGCAGCTTACTCCCGCGGGGGGGCCGCGAGACCCAGTACTTC. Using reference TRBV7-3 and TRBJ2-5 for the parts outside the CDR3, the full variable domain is GAGVSQTPSNKVTEKGKYVELRCDPISGHTALYWYRQSLGQGPEFLIYFQGTGAADDSGLPNDRFFAVRPEGSVSTLKIQRTERGDSAVYLCASSLLPRGGRETQYFGPGTRLLVL.

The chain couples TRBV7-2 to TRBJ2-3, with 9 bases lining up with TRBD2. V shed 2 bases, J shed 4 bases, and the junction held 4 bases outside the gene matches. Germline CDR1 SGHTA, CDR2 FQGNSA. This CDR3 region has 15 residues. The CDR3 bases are TGTGCCAGCAGCTTAATGGCGGGGGGGTCAGATACGCAGTATTTT. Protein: CASSLMAGGSDTQYF.

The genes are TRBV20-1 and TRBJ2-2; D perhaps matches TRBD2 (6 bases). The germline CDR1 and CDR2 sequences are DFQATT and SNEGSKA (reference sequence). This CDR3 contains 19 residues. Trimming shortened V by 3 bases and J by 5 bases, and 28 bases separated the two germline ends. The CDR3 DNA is TGCAGTGCTAGTACGGCAGGGAACCCTCAACGTGGAGGGACCGGGGAGCTGTTTTTT. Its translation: CSASTAGNPQRGGTGELFF.

In DNA form, the CDR3 reads TGTGCCAGCAGCTTAGATTTGGCGGTCCAAGAGACCCAGTACTTC. Amino acids: CASSLDLAVQETQYF. The chain carries TRBV11-2 and TRBJ2-5, with unresolved D. Looked up from germline, CDR1 is SGHAT and CDR2 is FQNNGV. V lost 0 bases, J lost 1 base, and 9 bases lay in between. This CDR3 contains 15 residues.

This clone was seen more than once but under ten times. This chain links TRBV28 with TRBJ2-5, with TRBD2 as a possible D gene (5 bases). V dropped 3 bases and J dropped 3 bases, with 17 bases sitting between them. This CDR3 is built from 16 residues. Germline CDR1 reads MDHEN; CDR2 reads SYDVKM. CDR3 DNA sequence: TGTGCCAGCAGTTTCCCCGGGGTTTTGAGCGAAGAGACCCAGTACTTC. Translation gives CASSFPGVLSEETQYF.

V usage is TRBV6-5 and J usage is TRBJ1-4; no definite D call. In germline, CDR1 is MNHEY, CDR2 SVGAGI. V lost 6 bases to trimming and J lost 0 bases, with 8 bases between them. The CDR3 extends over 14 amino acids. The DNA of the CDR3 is TGTGCCAGCAGACAGTCGTCAACTAATGAAAAACTGTTTTTT. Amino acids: CASRQSSTNEKLFF.

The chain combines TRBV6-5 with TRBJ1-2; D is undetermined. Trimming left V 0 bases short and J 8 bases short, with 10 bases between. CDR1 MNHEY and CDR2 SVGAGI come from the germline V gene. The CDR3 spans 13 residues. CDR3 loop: CASSYSLGRGYTF. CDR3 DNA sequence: TGTGCCAGCAGTTACTCGTTAGGGAGGGGCTACACCTTC.

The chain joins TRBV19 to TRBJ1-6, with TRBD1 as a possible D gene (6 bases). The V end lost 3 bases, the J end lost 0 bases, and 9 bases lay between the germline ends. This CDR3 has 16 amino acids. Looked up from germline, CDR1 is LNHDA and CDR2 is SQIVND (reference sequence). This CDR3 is CASSMRGGSYNSPLHF. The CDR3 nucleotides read TGTGCCAGTAGTATGAGGGGGGGCTCCTATAATTCACCCCTCCACTTT.

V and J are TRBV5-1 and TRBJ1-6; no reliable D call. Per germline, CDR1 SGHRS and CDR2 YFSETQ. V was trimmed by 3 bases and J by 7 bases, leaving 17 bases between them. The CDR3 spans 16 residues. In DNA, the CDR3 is TGCGCCAGCAGCTCAGAATATTGGACGGGAAATTCACCCCTCCACTTT. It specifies CASSSEYWTGNSPLHF.

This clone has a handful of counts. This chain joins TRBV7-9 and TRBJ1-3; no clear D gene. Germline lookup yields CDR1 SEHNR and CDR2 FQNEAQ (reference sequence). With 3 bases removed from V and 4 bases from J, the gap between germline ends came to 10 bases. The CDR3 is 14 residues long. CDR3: CASSFNEAGNTIYF. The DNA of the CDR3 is TGTGCCAGCAGCTTTAATGAGGCAGGAAACACCATATATTTT.

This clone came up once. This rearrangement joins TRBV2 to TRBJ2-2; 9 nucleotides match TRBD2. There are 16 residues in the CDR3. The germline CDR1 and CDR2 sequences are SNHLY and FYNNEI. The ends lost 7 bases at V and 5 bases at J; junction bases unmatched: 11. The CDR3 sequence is CASTSGAGGRTGELFF. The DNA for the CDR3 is TGTGCCAGCACCAGCGGGGCGGGGGGGCGTACCGGGGAGCTGTTTTTT.